This TCR beta chain was identified in a study of cytomegalovirus exposure and HLA in healthy donors. The study, taken as a whole, reports: Among TCR beta chains of equal frequency, HLA-associated ones were more clonally expanded in a later analysis.

Note on this clone: The antigen is not known.

PCR was performed using 60 Vbeta and 13 Jbeta primers. Measured with immunoSEQ multiplex PCR; TCRdb has only the in-frame clones, and not every one. The table includes 160,000 or so clones, roughly 79% detected once. The specimen sequenced was PBMCs. The TCR sequence derives from a man between 35 and 55 years old in good health and CMV-seronegative.

CDR3 coding DNA: TGCAGCGTTGGGGCCCTGATCACTGAAGCTTTCTTT. Translated, it gives CSVGALITEAFF. The gene calls are TRBV29-1 and TRBJ1-1; D gene unclear. Trimming left V 4 bases short and J 4 bases short, with 10 bases between. The CDR3 is 12 amino acids. Germline loops: CDR1 SQVTM, CDR2 ANQGSEA.